The 27 T cell receptor beta chains below come from one sample, sequenced in a study of cytomegalovirus exposure and HLA in healthy donors. Both 60 Vbeta primers and 13 Jbeta primers went into the PCR. TCRdb keeps only in-frame clones here, not all; method: immunoSEQ multiplex PCR. Counted here are some 140,000 clones, 80% occurring once; the ten biggest clones make up over 5%. Sequenced sample: PBMCs. These receptors were collected from a woman aged 40 to 50 in good health and CMV-seropositive.

The chain links TRBV9 to TRBJ2-5, with D tentatively TRBD2 (6 bases). Germline V lookup: CDR1 SGDLS, CDR2 YYNGEE. Trimming removed 2 bases from V and 5 bases from J, with 16 bases in between. The CDR3 length is 15 residues. The CDR3 DNA reads as TGTGCCAGCAGCGTGGAAGCGGGTAGAACGGAGACCCAGTACTTC. It specifies CASSVEAGRTETQYF.

This chain joins TRBV11-2 and TRBJ1-3; D ambiguous. V was cut by 5 bases and J by 0 bases, with 14 bases left in between. CDR3 length: 16 residues. CDR1 is SGHAT and CDR2 is FQNNGV in the germline V gene. The CDR3 coding sequence is TGTGCCAGCAGCCCGCGCGGAGGTCCCTCTGGAAACACCATATATTTT. It encodes CASSPRGGPSGNTIYF.

The CDR3 sequence is CAWSVGTSGLEREQFF. DNA for the CDR3: TGTGCCTGGAGTGTAGGAACTAGCGGGTTGGAGAGGGAGCAGTTCTTC. V gene TRBV30 combines with J gene TRBJ2-1, with 9 bases identical to TRBD2. The CDR3 is made up of 16 amino acids. Germline CDR1 GTSNPN, CDR2 SVGIG (reference sequence). V lost 0 bases and J lost 10; bases outside the gene matches: 13.

The chain carries TRBV29-1 and TRBJ1-3; a possible D gene is TRBD1 (6 bases). Trimming pared 3 bases from V and 0 bases from J, leaving 9 bases between. Germline loops: CDR1 SQVTM, CDR2 ANQGSEA. The CDR3 totals 14 residues. In nucleotides, the CDR3 is TGCAGCGTTGAGCTAGGGGGCTCTGGAAACACCATATATTTT. The encoded protein is CSVELGGSGNTIYF.

The chain couples TRBV4-1 to TRBJ2-5; 8 bases fit TRBD2. Germline V gene sequence: CDR1 MGHRA, CDR2 YSYEKL. V shed 3 bases and J 3 bases; nucleotides not matched to a gene: 6. The CDR3 loop spans 15 amino acids. The CDR3 reads CASSQITSGEETQYF. In DNA, the CDR3 is TGCGCCAGCAGCCAGATCACTAGCGGCGAAGAGACCCAGTACTTC.

V and J are TRBV13 and TRBJ2-1; 9 bases line up with TRBD1. The CDR3 has 16 residues. Trimming cost V 0 bases and J 7 bases; bases outside gene matches: 7. CDR1 and CDR2 from the germline V gene are PRHDT and FYEKMQ (reference sequence). CDR3 nucleotides: TGTGCCAGCAGCTTAGGAGCGGGGACAGGGCTGAATGAGCAGTTCTTC. Translated: CASSLGAGTGLNEQFF.

The V and J genes are TRBV30 and TRBJ2-4; D remains ambiguous. This CDR3 spans 14 amino acids. V lost 2 bases and J 6 bases, leaving 14 bases between the germline ends. Germline CDR1 reads GTSNPN; CDR2 reads SVGIG (reference sequence). The CDR3 here is CAWSIGSSGNIQYF. The CDR3 region has the DNA TGTGCCTGGAGTATCGGGTCATCCGGAAACATTCAGTACTTC.

The rearrangement uses TRBV2 and TRBJ2-5; 7 positions agree with TRBD2. The trim removed 5 bases at V and 1 base at J, leaving 4 bases unmatched. This CDR3 is built from 14 residues. Germline CDR1 SNHLY, CDR2 FYNNEI. The CDR3 reads CASSIGTIQETQYF. CDR3 nucleotide sequence: TGTGCCAGCAGTATTGGGACTATCCAAGAGACCCAGTACTTC. Full variable domain (rest looked up from reference TRBV2 and TRBJ2-5): EPEVTQTPSHQVTQMGQEVILRCVPISNHLYFYWYRQILGQKVEFLVSFYNNEISEKSEIFDDQFSVERPDGSNFTLKIRSTKLEDSAMYFCASSIGTIQETQYFGPGTRLLVL.

This clone has a single count. The chain carries TRBV11-3 and TRBJ2-1; 9 positions agree with TRBD2. The junction had 7 bases not matched to a gene; V was cut back by 5 bases and J by 5 bases. The germline V gene encodes CDR1 SGHNT and CDR2 YENEEA. This CDR3 comprises 15 residues. CDR3: CASSPKLAGNNEQFF. DNA for the CDR3: TGTGCCAGCAGCCCCAAGCTAGCGGGAAACAATGAGCAGTTCTTC.

The V and J genes are TRBV5-4 and TRBJ2-7, with a tentative D call TRBD2 (5 bases). Trimming took off 4 bases at V and 3 bases at J, with 17 bases between the two ends. This CDR3 is 15 amino acids long. CDR1 is SGHNT and CDR2 is YYREEE in the germline V gene (reference sequence). Written as DNA, the CDR3 is TGTGCCAGCAGCCCCACTGGTGGGAGTGGCTACGAGCAGTACTTC. Protein sequence: CASSPTGGSGYEQYF.

The V gene is TRBV4-2, the J gene TRBJ1-5, with a tentative D call TRBD1 (6 bases). Germline values: CDR1 LGHNA, CDR2 YNFKEQ. The V end was cut by 2 bases, the J end by 7 bases, with 12 bases between. The CDR3 runs to 14 residues. CDR3 in amino acids: CASSQQGWEQPQHF. DNA of the CDR3: TGTGCCAGCAGCCAACAGGGGTGGGAGCAGCCCCAGCATTTT.

The CDR3 is CASSEGTEAFF. The CDR3 nucleotides are TGTGCCAGCAGTGAGGGAACTGAAGCTTTCTTT. This chain uses TRBV27 with TRBJ1-1, with D uncertain. This CDR3 has 11 residues. The germline V gene has CDR1 MNHEY and CDR2 SMNVEV (reference sequence). The V and J ends lost 5 bases and 5 bases respectively, with 6 bases between them.

The chain links TRBV28 to TRBJ2-3; 10 nucleotides line up with TRBD2. CDR1 is MDHEN, CDR2 SYDVKM, per germline. The CDR3 has 16 amino acids. Unmatched junction bases numbered 9, after V lost 9 bases and J lost 0 bases. DNA of the CDR3: TGTGCCAGTGGCGGGGCTAGCGGGGGTAGCACAGATACGCAGTATTTT. Its protein is CASGGASGGSTDTQYF.

The J gene is TRBJ1-1, the V gene TRBV18; possible D gene TRBD1, 6 bases. The CDR3 totals 15 residues. V lost 3 bases to trimming and J lost 1 base, with 12 bases between them. Germline V gives CDR1 KGHSH, CDR2 LQKENI. The CDR3 DNA reads as TGTGCCAGCTCACCCCTAGGGACAAGGAACACTGAAGCTTTCTTT. Amino acid sequence: CASSPLGTRNTEAFF.

This chain links TRBV4-2 with TRBJ2-3, with a possible D match to TRBD2 (5 bases). Trimming shortened V by 0 bases and J by 2 bases, and 15 bases separated the two germline ends. This CDR3 is 17 amino acids long. Germline CDR1 reads LGHNA; CDR2 reads YNFKEQ. The CDR3: CASSQDSAGGSTDTQYF. CDR3 bases: TGTGCCAGCAGCCAAGATTCGGCGGGTGGGTCCACAGATACGCAGTATTTT.

The rearrangement links TRBV7-8 to TRBJ1-2, with D perhaps matching TRBD1 (6 bases). The CDR3 is made up of 14 amino acids. Germline CDR1 SGHVS, CDR2 FQNEAQ. Trimming took off 2 bases at V and 3 bases at J, with 10 bases between the two ends. The CDR3 here is CASSLRQEDYGYTF. CDR3 DNA: TGTGCCAGCAGCTTAAGACAGGAGGACTATGGCTACACCTTC.

This clone was seen a few times. This sequence joins TRBV19 and TRBJ1-4, with 9 bases fitting TRBD1. V was clipped by 3 bases and J by 1 base; unmatched bases: 6. Germline CDR1 and CDR2: LNHDA and SQIVND (reference sequence). The CDR3 runs 17 residues. The DNA for the CDR3 is TGTGCCAGTAGTATTACCGGGACAGGGATAACTAATGAAAAACTGTTTTTT. It translates to CASSITGTGITNEKLFF.

The rearrangement uses TRBV5-1 and TRBJ2-2, with D possibly TRBD2 on 5 matching bases. CDR3 length: 19 amino acids. Per the germline V gene, CDR1 is SGHRS and CDR2 is YFSETQ. V was shortened by 1 base and J by 6 bases, with 25 bases between the two germline ends. This CDR3 is CASSLPSWTAAYGSGELFF. CDR3 DNA sequence: TGCGCCAGCAGCTTGCCTTCCTGGACTGCGGCATATGGCTCCGGGGAGCTGTTTTTT.

About this clone: Other nucleotide sequences from this sample produce the same CDR3. The J gene is TRBJ2-3, the V gene TRBV19; unclear D gene. The V end lost 8 bases, the J end lost 1 base, and 7 bases lay between the germline ends. Germline values: CDR1 LNHDA, CDR2 SQIVND (reference sequence). The CDR3 runs 12 residues. CDR3 nucleotides: TGTGCCAGTTCCCCTGGCACAGATACGCAGTATTTT. Translation: CASSPGTDTQYF.

This chain joins TRBV15 and TRBJ1-3, with D tentatively TRBD1 (6 bases). Trimming pared 4 bases from V and 0 bases from J, leaving 10 bases between. There are 15 residues in the CDR3. Per germline, CDR1 LNHNV and CDR2 YYDKDF (reference sequence). In nucleotides, the CDR3 is TGTGCCACCAGCATCCGGACAGCCTCTGGAAACACCATATATTTT. Translating gives CATSIRTASGNTIYF.

This clone has more than one count but fewer than ten. This rearrangement joins TRBV13 to TRBJ1-1; D ambiguous. Germline V gene lookup returns CDR1 PRHDT and CDR2 FYEKMQ (reference sequence). Trimming shortened V by 7 bases and J by 0 bases, and 9 bases separated the two germline ends. There are 13 residues in the CDR3. CDR3 sequence (DNA): TGTGCCAGCACCGTAGCCTTGAACACTGAAGCTTTCTTT. Protein product: CASTVALNTEAFF.

The genes are TRBV19 and TRBJ1-1, with 9 bases fitting TRBD1. Trimming took 4 bases from V and 0 from J; bases not matched to a gene: 3. This CDR3 spans 15 amino acids. The V gene's germline CDR1 is LNHDA and CDR2 SQIVND (reference sequence). The CDR3 DNA follows: TGTGCCAGTAGTAAACAGGGGGCGGTGAACACTGAAGCTTTCTTT. It encodes CASSKQGAVNTEAFF.

The chain employs TRBV2 and TRBJ1-2, with 11 bases fitting TRBD1. Germline values: CDR1 SNHLY, CDR2 FYNNEI. CDR3 size: 16 residues. Trimming removed 1 base from V and 1 base from J; junction bases left unmatched: 2. The CDR3 loop reads CASSEGTGGHNYGYTF. In nucleotides, the CDR3 is TGTGCCAGCAGTGAAGGGACAGGGGGCCATAACTATGGCTACACCTTC.

The CDR3 DNA follows: TGTGCCAGCAGCTTAGATAGGAACACTGAAGCTTTCTTT. Translated, it gives CASSLDRNTEAFF. The V call is TRBV11-2, the J call TRBJ1-1; D uncertain. Trimming removed 0 bases at V and 1 base at J, with 3 bases between. Per the germline V gene, CDR1 is SGHAT and CDR2 is FQNNGV. The CDR3 is made up of 13 amino acids.

CDR3 DNA sequence: TGTGCCAGCAGCGGGAGTAGGTACGAGCAGTACTTC. Its protein is CASSGSRYEQYF. This sequence joins TRBV2 and TRBJ2-5; a weak D match, TRBD2 (6 bases). The assigned J gene may be wrong: the sequence end matches TRBJ2-7 better. Germline V CDR1 and CDR2: SNHLY, FYNNEI. The CDR3 is made up of 12 amino acids.

This clone has only one observation. The rearrangement joins TRBV9 to TRBJ2-6; 8 bases are a match to TRBD2. This CDR3 is 16 amino acids long. The ends lost 7 bases at V and 4 bases at J; junction bases unmatched: 10. CDR1 and CDR2 from the germline V gene are SGDLS and YYNGEE. CDR3 sequence (DNA): TGTGCCAGCGGATGGTCGGGGGGGCAAGGGGCCAACGTCCTGACTTTC. Translating gives CASGWSGGQGANVLTF.

The chain's CDR3 is CASTRGRARETQYF. Here the CDR3 DNA reads TGTGCCAGCACCCGAGGGAGGGCGCGAGAGACCCAGTACTTC. The rearrangement links TRBV7-8 to TRBJ2-5; TRBD2 matches 7 bases. The germline V gene encodes CDR1 SGHVS and CDR2 FQNEAQ. This CDR3 is 14 amino acids long. J lost 4 bases, V lost 7 bases, and 9 bases had no gene match.